This T cell receptor beta chain was found in a study of shared clonotypes between healthy human individuals. The naive CD8 subset, CD45RO-negative cells positively selected for CCR7, excluded terminally differentiated effector memory CD45RA+ cells. On this clone itself: No antigen is known for it.

After removal of 4 bases from V and 4 bases from J, the junction contained 10 bases not matched to a gene. The CDR3 sequence is 18 residues long. CDR1 SEHNR and CDR2 FQNEAQ come from the germline V gene (reference sequence). Study findings and constraints: Deeper or shallower sequencing was expected to change how clonotypes are shared among donors. Richness estimates generally favored naive over memory subsets.

Sorted subsets were amplified in replicate PCRs using about 200 ng DNA, tens of thousands of T cell genomes. Clones were read by immunoSEQ multiplex PCR, and TCRdb kept only the in-frame ones, dropping some. The repertoire consists of millions of clones, with about 95% occurring once and the leading ten covering about 1.1%. The chain couples TRBV7-9 to TRBJ2-2; 12 bases match TRBD2. The sample comprised naive CD8+ T cells sorted from blood. The TCR comes from a man aged 18 to 30 in good health. The CDR3 region has the DNA TGTGCCAGCAGCTCGAGGACTAGCGGGAAGCCGGGCACCGGGGAGCTGTTTTTT. This codes for CASSSRTSGKPGTGELFF.